A selection of T cell receptor beta chains follows, all from one sample in a study of blood T cell repertoires in COVID-19. The table came from immunoSEQ multiplex PCR; TCRdb's copy has only in-frame clones and leaves some out. The repertoire holds 220,000 or so clones, with 82% as singletons. Sequenced sample: peripheral blood. The receptors were sampled from a woman older than 75 with acute or convalescent COVID-19. Each CDR3 is given with its conserved first and last residue. D genes are given only for firm matches.

J | D | V | CDR3
TRBJ2-3 | - | TRBV30 | CAWGTGTSADTQYF
TRBJ1-3 | - | TRBV3-1/TRBV3-2 | CASSQNTDSGNTIYF
TRBJ1-1 | TRBD1 | TRBV4-1 | CASSQLRTGQTEAFF
TRBJ2-2 | - | TRBV7-3 | CASSLQVRGGELFF
TRBJ1-1 | TRBD1 | TRBV5-4 | CASSLPGQDGGAFF
TRBJ2-1 | - | TRBV5-1 | CASSLADQGGDEQFF
TRBJ2-5 | TRBD2 | TRBV11-1 | CASTPGTRETQYF
TRBJ1-3 | - | TRBV15 | CATSREFSIGNTIYF
TRBJ2-5 | TRBD2 | TRBV5-4 | CASSEPLAEETQYF
TRBJ1-2 | - | TRBV28 | CASRRTDNYGYTF
TRBJ1-6 | - | TRBV7-3 | CASSSIYNSPLHF
TRBJ2-3 | - | TRBV18 | CASSPVSLRTGTQYF
TRBJ2-5 | TRBD1 | TRBV2 | CASSADRGHQETQYF
TRBJ1-3 | - | TRBV14 | CASSQVEGISSGNTIYF
TRBJ1-2 | TRBD1 | TRBV5-4 | CASSPPGQGAGYTF
TRBJ1-5 | TRBD1 | TRBV6-5 | CASSRDRGGQPQHF
TRBJ1-5 | - | TRBV15 | CATSATSPDRANQPQHF
TRBJ1-5 | - | TRBV14 | CASSAGAQGQPQHF
TRBJ2-1 | TRBD1 | TRBV19 | CASSNTRDRGFGEQFF
TRBJ1-1 | - | TRBV6-5 | CASSYGVGQNTEAFF
TRBJ1-2 | - | TRBV28 | CASRLPATGKGGYTF
TRBJ2-3 | TRBD1 | TRBV29-1 | CSADRVIDTQYF
TRBJ1-3 | - | TRBV3-1/TRBV3-2 | CASSQDHMVRNTIYF
TRBJ2-1 | - | TRBV2 | CASGQGLLNEQFF
TRBJ2-2 | - | TRBV6-1 | CASSELMGRTHGELFF
TRBJ2-1 | TRBD1 | TRBV13 | CASSFRSRQGAYNNEQFF
TRBJ2-1 | TRBD2 | TRBV4-2 | CASSHERGPSYNEQFF
TRBJ1-4 | - | TRBV6-5 | CASSSGLTNEKLFF
TRBJ1-2 | - | TRBV18 | CASSPPGGRGGYTF
TRBJ2-5 | - | TRBV5-6 | CASSPGGGPRETQYF
TRBJ1-4 | - | TRBV6-5 | CASTGVGEKLFF
TRBJ2-4 | - | TRBV18 | CASSPPGARGNIQYF
TRBJ1-1 | TRBD1 | TRBV2 | CASRETGSNTEAFF
TRBJ1-4 | - | TRBV6-6 | CASSYGQPNEKLFF
TRBJ1-1 | - | TRBV5-4 | CASSLGSGANTEAFF
TRBJ2-3 | TRBD2 | TRBV29-1 | CSVPLTSVPDTQYF
TRBJ1-3 | - | TRBV3-1/TRBV3-2 | CASTVRGHGGNTIYF